Listed below are T cell receptor beta chains from one sample, sequenced in a study of blood T cell repertoires in COVID-19. The assay was immunoSEQ multiplex PCR, and TCRdb's table has in-frame clones only and misses some. The table lists approximately 390,000 clones, roughly 90% of them singletons. The specimen was peripheral blood. The receptor source for this set is a man younger than 35 with active or convalescent COVID-19. The CDR3 runs from the conserved cysteine through the conserved F or W. The order of the fields is V gene, D gene, J gene, clone size, CDR3 DNA, CDR3 protein. D genes are given only for firm matches. Some rows have no size entry. The others give once, few or many, or a class for an expanded clone.

v_call: TRBV24-1; d_call: NA; j_call: TRBJ1-5; clone_size: NA; cdr3_nt: TGTGCCACCAGTGAATCCCGGTCTAATAGCAATCAGCCCCAGCATTTT; cdr3_aa: CATSESRSNSNQPQHF
v_call: TRBV6-2/TRBV6-3; d_call: NA; j_call: TRBJ2-7; clone_size: once; cdr3_nt: TGTGCCAGCAGTGATACAGGGTACTCTACCTACGAGCAGTACTTC; cdr3_aa: CASSDTGYSTYEQYF
v_call: TRBV19; d_call: NA; j_call: TRBJ2-1; clone_size: NA; cdr3_nt: TGTGCCAGTACACAGGGCCGGAGCTCCTACAATGAGCAGTTCTTC; cdr3_aa: CASTQGRSSYNEQFF
v_call: TRBV28; d_call: TRBD1; j_call: TRBJ1-2; clone_size: few; cdr3_nt: TGTGCCAGCAGTACGACAGGGACAAGCGGATATAGGGGCTACACCTTC; cdr3_aa: CASSTTGTSGYRGYTF
v_call: TRBV2; d_call: NA; j_call: TRBJ1-5; clone_size: NA; cdr3_nt: TGTGCCAGCAGTGCAGGGATTATAGGTCAGCCCCAGCATTTT; cdr3_aa: CASSAGIIGQPQHF
v_call: TRBV7-9; d_call: NA; j_call: TRBJ2-7; clone_size: NA; cdr3_nt: TGTGCCAGCAGCCCCAGCTCAGGATACGAGCAGTACTTC; cdr3_aa: CASSPSSGYEQYF
v_call: TRBV4-1; d_call: NA; j_call: TRBJ1-5; clone_size: NA; cdr3_nt: TGCGCCAGCAGCCAAGTATACCGGGAAAAAAAATCAGACAATCAGCCCCAGCATTTT; cdr3_aa: CASSQVYREKKSDNQPQHF
v_call: TRBV6-5; d_call: TRBD1; j_call: TRBJ1-1; clone_size: NA; cdr3_nt: TGTGCCAGCAGTTTCTCCGGGACAGAGAACACTGAAGCTTTCTTT; cdr3_aa: CASSFSGTENTEAFF
v_call: TRBV19; d_call: NA; j_call: TRBJ2-3; clone_size: once; cdr3_nt: TGTGCCAGTACTCCCAGGGCAAGAGATACGCAGTATTTT; cdr3_aa: CASTPRARDTQYF
v_call: TRBV7-9; d_call: NA; j_call: TRBJ2-5; clone_size: NA; cdr3_nt: TGTGCCAGCCAGTCCGGGGAGACCCAGTACTTC; cdr3_aa: CASQSGETQYF
v_call: TRBV5-1; d_call: NA; j_call: TRBJ2-1; clone_size: NA; cdr3_nt: TGCGCCAGCAGTTTGCAGGGTTTTGGATACAATGAGCAGTTCTTC; cdr3_aa: CASSLQGFGYNEQFF
v_call: TRBV6-6; d_call: NA; j_call: TRBJ2-3; clone_size: NA; cdr3_nt: TGTGCCAGCAGTTACCTTTCAGATACGCAGTATTTT; cdr3_aa: CASSYLSDTQYF
v_call: TRBV19; d_call: NA; j_call: TRBJ2-7; clone_size: NA; cdr3_nt: TGTGCCAGTAGTACCGGGCGGGGAACCCTCTACGAGCAGTACTTC; cdr3_aa: CASSTGRGTLYEQYF
v_call: TRBV1; d_call: NA; j_call: TRBJ2-3; clone_size: NA; cdr3_nt: TGCACCAGCAGCCAAGATTCCCTGCCTAGCGGGGACCGCACAGATACGCAGTATTTT; cdr3_aa: CTSSQDSLPSGDRTDTQYF
v_call: TRBV7-6; d_call: TRBD1; j_call: TRBJ1-5; clone_size: NA; cdr3_nt: TGTGCCAGCAGCTTAGGGGCAGGGGGAAGCAATCAGCCCCAGCATTTT; cdr3_aa: CASSLGAGGSNQPQHF
v_call: TRBV5-6; d_call: NA; j_call: TRBJ2-7; clone_size: NA; cdr3_nt: TGTGCCAGCAGCCCCGGACAGCCCTCCTACGAGCAGTACTTC; cdr3_aa: CASSPGQPSYEQYF
v_call: TRBV7-9; d_call: NA; j_call: TRBJ1-1; clone_size: NA; cdr3_nt: TGTGCCAGCAGCCCGGGACACCCAACGGGCACTGAAGCTTTCTTT; cdr3_aa: CASSPGHPTGTEAFF
v_call: TRBV19; d_call: NA; j_call: TRBJ1-4; clone_size: NA; cdr3_nt: TGTGCCAGTAGTGACGGGGTGTTCCGTGAAAAACTGTTTTTT; cdr3_aa: CASSDGVFREKLFF
v_call: TRBV6-5; d_call: NA; j_call: TRBJ1-2; clone_size: NA; cdr3_nt: TGTGCCAGCAGTTATAGTGCCTTCTATGGCTACACCTTC; cdr3_aa: CASSYSAFYGYTF
v_call: TRBV5-1; d_call: NA; j_call: TRBJ2-5; clone_size: NA; cdr3_nt: TGCGCCAGCAGCCTCCTAGGGGTGGGGGAGACCCAGTACTTC; cdr3_aa: CASSLLGVGETQYF
v_call: TRBV6-5; d_call: NA; j_call: TRBJ2-2; clone_size: NA; cdr3_nt: TGTGCCAGCAGTTATGATAGCGCGGGCGGGGAGCTGTTTTTT; cdr3_aa: CASSYDSAGGELFF
v_call: TRBV7-2; d_call: NA; j_call: TRBJ1-1; clone_size: NA; cdr3_nt: TGTGCCAGCAGCCCAACAAGGGGCACTGAAGCTTTCTTT; cdr3_aa: CASSPTRGTEAFF
v_call: TRBV5-4; d_call: TRBD2; j_call: TRBJ2-1; clone_size: NA; cdr3_nt: TGTGCCAGCAGCCATAAAGCGGGAAGCGTCCATTGGGATGAGCAGTTCTTC; cdr3_aa: CASSHKAGSVHWDEQFF
v_call: TRBV11-2; d_call: TRBD2; j_call: TRBJ2-7; clone_size: NA; cdr3_nt: TGTGCCAGCACCTTAGCGGGTTTCTCCTACGAGCAGTACTTC; cdr3_aa: CASTLAGFSYEQYF
v_call: TRBV6-5; d_call: TRBD2; j_call: TRBJ2-1; clone_size: few; cdr3_nt: TGTGCCAGCAGTTACTCGAGTTTGGGACTAGGGAATGAGCAGTTCTTC; cdr3_aa: CASSYSSLGLGNEQFF
v_call: TRBV10-3; d_call: NA; j_call: TRBJ2-1; clone_size: NA; cdr3_nt: TGTGCCATCAGTGAGTTCGGGGACAATGAGCAGTTCTTC; cdr3_aa: CAISEFGDNEQFF
v_call: TRBV4-1; d_call: TRBD1; j_call: TRBJ1-2; clone_size: NA; cdr3_nt: TGCGCCAGCAGCCCCAGGGACAGGGGACTTTATGGCTACACCTTC; cdr3_aa: CASSPRDRGLYGYTF
v_call: TRBV28; d_call: TRBD1; j_call: TRBJ1-5; clone_size: NA; cdr3_nt: TGTGCCAGCAGACCTCAGGACAGGGGAAACAATCAGCCCCAGCATTTT; cdr3_aa: CASRPQDRGNNQPQHF
v_call: TRBV7-9; d_call: NA; j_call: TRBJ2-3; clone_size: once; cdr3_nt: TGTGCCAGCAGCTTAGAACACGTTACGCAGTATTTT; cdr3_aa: CASSLEHVTQYF
v_call: TRBV5-6; d_call: NA; j_call: TRBJ2-1; clone_size: NA; cdr3_nt: TGTGCCAGCAGCCTTCCCCGAGGGCTCTACAATGAGCAGTTCTTC; cdr3_aa: CASSLPRGLYNEQFF
v_call: TRBV19; d_call: NA; j_call: TRBJ1-2; clone_size: NA; cdr3_nt: TGTGCCAGTAGTCCTACGGGGATCTATGGCTACACCTTC; cdr3_aa: CASSPTGIYGYTF
v_call: TRBV13; d_call: TRBD1; j_call: TRBJ1-5; clone_size: NA; cdr3_nt: TGTGCCAGCAGCTCGACAGGGGATCAGCCCCAGCATTTT; cdr3_aa: CASSSTGDQPQHF
v_call: TRBV29-1; d_call: TRBD1; j_call: TRBJ1-1; clone_size: few; cdr3_nt: TGCAGCGGACGAGGTACAGGGGGAGTCCTTGAAACTGAAGCTTTCTTT; cdr3_aa: CSGRGTGGVLETEAFF
v_call: TRBV7-9; d_call: TRBD1; j_call: TRBJ1-1; clone_size: NA; cdr3_nt: TGTGCCAGCAGCTTTTTACGGGACAGGGGGGACACTGAAGCTTTCTTT; cdr3_aa: CASSFLRDRGDTEAFF
v_call: TRBV9; d_call: NA; j_call: TRBJ1-1; clone_size: few; cdr3_nt: TGTGCCAGCAGCGTAGGGCCCCTGAACACTGAAGCTTTCTTT; cdr3_aa: CASSVGPLNTEAFF
v_call: TRBV28; d_call: NA; j_call: TRBJ1-6; clone_size: NA; cdr3_nt: TGTGCCAGCAGTTTTAGTGGTAGGGGGAAGAATTCACCCCTCCACTTT; cdr3_aa: CASSFSGRGKNSPLHF
v_call: TRBV6-2/TRBV6-3; d_call: TRBD1; j_call: TRBJ2-1; clone_size: NA; cdr3_nt: TGTGCCAGCAGTTACGGCGGGACAGGGGGCAAGGCTGAGCAGTTCTTC; cdr3_aa: CASSYGGTGGKAEQFF
v_call: TRBV27; d_call: NA; j_call: TRBJ1-1; clone_size: NA; cdr3_nt: TGTGCCAGCAGCTTCCAGGGCTCCAACACTGAAGCTTTCTTT; cdr3_aa: CASSFQGSNTEAFF
v_call: TRBV18; d_call: NA; j_call: TRBJ1-1; clone_size: NA; cdr3_nt: TGTGCCAGCTCACCAAGACGACAGGAGATGAACACTGAAGCTTTCTTT; cdr3_aa: CASSPRRQEMNTEAFF
v_call: TRBV27; d_call: TRBD1; j_call: TRBJ1-4; clone_size: NA; cdr3_nt: TGTGCCAGCAGTTTGTGGACAGGGGGGAATGAAAAACTGTTTTTT; cdr3_aa: CASSLWTGGNEKLFF
v_call: TRBV6-5; d_call: TRBD2; j_call: TRBJ2-1; clone_size: NA; cdr3_nt: TGTGCCAGCAGTTACACCCTAGCGGGATTCGTCAATGAGCAGTTCTTC; cdr3_aa: CASSYTLAGFVNEQFF
v_call: TRBV19; d_call: TRBD1; j_call: TRBJ1-1; clone_size: NA; cdr3_nt: TGTGCCACCCTAACAACCCAGGGGGCTGAAGCTTTCTTT; cdr3_aa: CATLTTQGAEAFF
v_call: TRBV5-1; d_call: TRBD1; j_call: TRBJ1-1; clone_size: NA; cdr3_nt: TGCGCCAGCAGCTTGGAGACAGGGGGGGCAACTGAAGCTTTCTTT; cdr3_aa: CASSLETGGATEAFF
v_call: TRBV11-2; d_call: NA; j_call: TRBJ2-5; clone_size: NA; cdr3_nt: TGTGCCAGCAGCTTAGTCTACCTTGGAGGAGAGACCCAGTACTTC; cdr3_aa: CASSLVYLGGETQYF
v_call: TRBV7-2; d_call: NA; j_call: TRBJ2-3; clone_size: NA; cdr3_nt: TGTGCCAGCAGATCCAACAGGGTAGATACGCAGTATTTT; cdr3_aa: CASRSNRVDTQYF